The text below deals with one T cell receptor (beta chain). This clone's antigen is unknown. Per-base quality was not reported, and no clone a single base away is much larger than it. This record belongs to a study of OX40 agonist ivuxolimab in advanced cancers. About the investigation overall: Ivuxolimab was a fully human IgG2 agonistic monoclonal antibody targeting the costimulatory receptor OX40 (CD134). Intravenous ivuxolimab was administered to patients every 2 weeks at six dose levels: 0.01, 0.1, 0.3, 1.5, 3 and 10 mg/kg. Of the approximately 50 dose-escalation patients, hepatocellular carcinoma was present in approximately 20, melanoma in roughly 15, renal cell carcinoma in 9 and head and neck cancer in 9. The dose-escalation cohort was around 83% male with a mean age of about 65 years, ranging from roughly 20 to 80. Patients were allowed to have had prior anti-PD-1, anti-PD-L1 or anti-CTLA-4 therapy, and around two fifths of the dose-escalation patients had been treated with checkpoint inhibitors. Three dose-escalation patients achieved partial responses, one with hepatocellular carcinoma and two with cutaneous melanoma. Peripheral TCRbeta sequencing was intended to test whether TCR sequence diversity was altered and clonal T-cell expansion was caused by ivuxolimab. The monotherapy dose-escalation portion (N ≈ 57 patients) of the phase I ivuxolimab trial is reported in the paper.

Trimming costs V 0 bases and J 1 base, and their ends lie 5 bases apart. Looking up the germline V gene (reference sequence) yields CDR1 GTSNPN and CDR2 SVGIG. There are 13 amino acids in the CDR3, from cysteine to phenylalanine inclusive. Just the 39-base CDR3 DNA is kept, in frame starting at base 1. Genomic DNA was extracted from sorted cells for sequencing of the TCRbeta CDR3 region. The immunoSEQ Assay was used for sequencing of TCRbeta CDR3 regions. TCRdb's version of the immuneACCESS table is confined to in-frame rearrangements and falls short of the full clone set. An unresolved V gene accounts for under half of the shortfall where checked; the remainder is of unknown origin. For this sample the table gives around 34,000 clones, of which around nine tenths were detected only once. The ten biggest clones cover 35% to 45% of the sample. Overall results and qualifications from the work: In the 0.1-3.0 mg/kg groups, partial responders were among the patients with the lowest normalized peripheral clonal expansion, particularly in CD8+ T cells. Low levels of normalized T-cell clonal expansion were also seen in some patients who did not respond. Antigen specificity was not determined for the clonally expanded peripheral T cells. At doses from 0.1 to 3.0 mg/kg, clonal expansion was seen in both CD4+ and CD8+ blood T cells between baseline and week 6. After ivuxolimab, CD8+ T cells had more expanded clones than CD4+ T cells on average.

The trial excluded patients who had a history of autoimmune disease or were on systemic immunosuppression. Peripheral blood for TCR sequencing was drawn from every dose cohort at baseline, at cycle 4 day 1 and at cycle 7 day 1. Samples were obtained from an open-label, multicenter, first-in-human phase I dose-escalation trial of ivuxolimab. Adults with locally advanced or metastatic melanoma, renal cell carcinoma, hepatocellular carcinoma or head and neck squamous cell carcinoma were enrolled in the trial. CD4+ and CD8+ T cells were sorted separately from peripheral blood before TCR sequencing. The sequencing used CD4+ or CD8+ T cells sorted from blood, collected in a trial of the OX40 agonist ivuxolimab. The rearrangement combines TRBV30 with TRBJ2-3; no D gene call is confident. The sequence was obtained from an adult with an advanced solid tumor such as melanoma, head and neck, liver or kidney cancer. The DNA sequence is as follows: TGTGCCTGGAGTGTTTGGGGCACAGATACGCAGTATTTT. It codes for CAWSVWGTDTQYF.